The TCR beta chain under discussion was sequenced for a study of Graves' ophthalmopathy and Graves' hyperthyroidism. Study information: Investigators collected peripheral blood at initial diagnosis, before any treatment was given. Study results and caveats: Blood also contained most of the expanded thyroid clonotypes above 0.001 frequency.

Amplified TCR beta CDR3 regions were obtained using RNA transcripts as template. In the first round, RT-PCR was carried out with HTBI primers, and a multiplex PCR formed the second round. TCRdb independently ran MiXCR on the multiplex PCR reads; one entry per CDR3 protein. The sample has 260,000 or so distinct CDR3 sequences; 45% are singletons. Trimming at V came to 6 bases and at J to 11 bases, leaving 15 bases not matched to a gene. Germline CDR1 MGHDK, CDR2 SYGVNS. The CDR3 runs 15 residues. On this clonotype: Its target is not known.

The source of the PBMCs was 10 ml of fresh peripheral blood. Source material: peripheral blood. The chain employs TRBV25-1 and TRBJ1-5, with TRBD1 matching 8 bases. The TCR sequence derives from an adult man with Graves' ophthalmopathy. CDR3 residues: CASSLDGVTGGSQHF. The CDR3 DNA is TGTGCCAGCAGCTTGGACGGGGTCACAGGGGGGTCCCAGCATTTT.